Presented here are 14 T cell receptor beta chains from one specimen sequenced in a study of blood T cell repertoires in COVID-19. TCRdb keeps only in-frame clones here, not all; method: immunoSEQ multiplex PCR. The table records about 140,000 clones, 65% to 80% of them present only once. Sequenced material: peripheral blood. The receptors stem from an elderly man with acute or convalescent COVID-19.

The V and J genes are TRBV23-1 and TRBJ2-4; 8 positions match TRBD1. TRBV23-1 belongs to the ORF category, with a function that is uncertain. J was trimmed by 2 bases and V by 6 bases; bases with no gene match: 18. This CDR3 is 19 amino acids long. Here the CDR3 DNA reads TGCGCCAGCAGCCGCCCCCAACCCGGACAGGGCGACACCAAAAACATTCAGTACTTC. This gives the protein CASSRPQPGQGDTKNIQYF.

Worth noting for this clone: The same CDR3 also results from other DNA sequences found in this sample. The V gene is TRBV12-3 or TRBV12-4, the J gene TRBJ2-5; D not resolved. V lost 5 bases to trimming and J lost 5 bases, with 6 bases between them. The CDR3 totals 11 residues. CDR3 in amino acids: CASSPGETQYF. CDR3 DNA: TGTGCCAGCAGTCCGGGTGAGACCCAGTACTTC.

The chain links TRBV6-6 to TRBJ2-3; TRBD2 matches at 10 bases. CDR3 length: 14 amino acids. Germline lookup yields CDR1 MNHNY and CDR2 SVGAGI (reference sequence). Trimming at V came to 7 bases and at J to 1 base, leaving 2 bases not matched to a gene. This CDR3 reads CASMGLARTDTQYF. CDR3 nucleotide sequence: TGTGCCAGCATGGGACTAGCGCGCACAGATACGCAGTATTTT.

The chain carries TRBV18 and TRBJ1-2; unclear D gene. CDR3 length: 13 amino acids. Germline values: CDR1 KGHSH, CDR2 LQKENI. Between the trimmed V and J ends, which lost 3 bases and 6 bases, there was a span of 11 bases. The CDR3 bases are TGTGCCAGCTCACCTTCGGGGTATGATGGCTACACCTTC. It yields the protein CASSPSGYDGYTF.

The rearrangement links TRBV7-2 to TRBJ1-2; the D gene is possibly TRBD1 (6 bases). V was clipped by 5 bases and J by 7 bases, with 14 bases between them. The CDR3 contains 13 residues. Germline assignment: CDR1 SGHTA and CDR2 FQGNSA. The CDR3 reads CASSPGVIFGYTF. DNA for the CDR3: TGTGCCAGCAGCCCAGGGGTTATATTTGGCTACACCTTC.

This chain connects TRBV19 to TRBJ2-2, with 10 bases fitting TRBD1. The germline CDR1 and CDR2 sequences are LNHDA and SQIVND (reference sequence). The CDR3 sequence is 18 residues long. The ends lost 5 bases at V and 0 bases at J; junction bases unmatched: 9. The CDR3 DNA sequence: TGTGCCAGTAGTTCCCCGACAGGGGGCCCAACGAACACCGGGGAGCTGTTTTTT. This codes for CASSSPTGGPTNTGELFF.

The chain has TRBV9 and TRBJ2-7; tentative D call: TRBD2 (5 bases). CDR3 length: 17 amino acids. Germline V lookup: CDR1 SGDLS, CDR2 YYNGEE. Trimming pared 1 base from V and 0 bases from J, leaving 17 bases between. In nucleotides, the CDR3 is TGTGCCAGCAGCGTACGACCATCGGACTCTTACTCCTACGAGCAGTACTTC. Its translation is CASSVRPSDSYSYEQYF.

The rearrangement links TRBV10-3 to TRBJ1-2; TRBD1 is a possible D gene (6 bases). From germline, CDR1 is ENHRY and CDR2 SYGVKD. This CDR3 region has 15 residues. The germline V and J ends were trimmed by 2 bases and 5 bases, with 15 bases remaining between them. CDR3 DNA sequence: TGTGCCATCAGTGAGCGCGCAGGGGTTTCATATGGCTACACCTTC. Translation: CAISERAGVSYGYTF.

V is TRBV9 and J is TRBJ2-3; 11 bases line up with TRBD1. V trimming: 4 bases; J trimming: 0 bases; junction bases outside the gene matches: 10. The CDR3 extends over 18 amino acids. The V gene's germline CDR1 is SGDLS and CDR2 YYNGEE. The CDR3 region is CASSLRPGTGGSTDTQYF. The DNA of the CDR3 is TGTGCCAGCAGCCTCCGTCCCGGGACAGGGGGTAGCACAGATACGCAGTATTTT.

The chain links TRBV7-3 to TRBJ2-1, with 15 bases lining up with TRBD2. The junction had 9 bases not matched to a gene; V was cut back by 1 base and J by 5 bases. The CDR3 spans 19 residues. Germline values: CDR1 SGHTA, CDR2 FQGTGA. CDR3 in DNA: TGTGCCAGCAGCTTAAGGGCCTGGGGACTAGCGGGGGGAAACAATGAGCAGTTCTTC. Translated, it gives CASSLRAWGLAGGNNEQFF.

The chain carries TRBV19 and TRBJ2-1, with a weak D call TRBD2 (6 bases). Looked up from germline, CDR1 is LNHDA and CDR2 is SQIVND (reference sequence). The CDR3 has 16 amino acids. Trimming removed 6 bases at V and 5 bases at J, with 20 bases between. The CDR3 DNA is TGTGCCAGTAGACCGCCGGGGTGGGGGGATCACAATGAGCAGTTCTTC. Residues: CASRPPGWGDHNEQFF.

The CDR3 spells CASSPQGAFNSPLHF. CDR3 sequence (DNA): TGTGCCAGCAGCCCACAGGGGGCGTTTAACTCACCCCTCCACTTT. This sequence joins TRBV6-5 and TRBJ1-6; 9 positions match TRBD1. The CDR3 has 15 residues. Germline values: CDR1 MNHEY, CDR2 SVGAGI. Losses at the gene ends were 6 bases for V and 10 bases for J; bases not matched to a gene: 10.

The rearrangement uses TRBV4-2 and TRBJ1-6; no reliable D call. V gave up 1 base and J gave up 0 bases, with 7 bases separating them. Germline-derived CDR1 and CDR2 are LGHNA and YNFKEQ. The CDR3 has 16 amino acids. CDR3 region: CASSQVASSYNSPLHF. CDR3 DNA sequence: TGTGCCAGCAGCCAAGTAGCCAGCTCCTATAATTCACCCCTCCACTTT.

This chain joins TRBV3-1 (or the pseudogene TRBV3-2) and TRBJ2-3; 8 nucleotides agree with TRBD2. The CDR3 runs 15 residues. After removal of 1 base from V and 1 base from J, the junction contained 1 base not matched to a gene. Per the germline V gene, CDR1 is LGHDT and CDR2 is YNNKEL (reference sequence). The CDR3 here is CASSQVRGGTDTQYF. The CDR3 DNA sequence: TGTGCCAGCAGCCAAGTGCGGGGGGGCACAGATACGCAGTATTTT.